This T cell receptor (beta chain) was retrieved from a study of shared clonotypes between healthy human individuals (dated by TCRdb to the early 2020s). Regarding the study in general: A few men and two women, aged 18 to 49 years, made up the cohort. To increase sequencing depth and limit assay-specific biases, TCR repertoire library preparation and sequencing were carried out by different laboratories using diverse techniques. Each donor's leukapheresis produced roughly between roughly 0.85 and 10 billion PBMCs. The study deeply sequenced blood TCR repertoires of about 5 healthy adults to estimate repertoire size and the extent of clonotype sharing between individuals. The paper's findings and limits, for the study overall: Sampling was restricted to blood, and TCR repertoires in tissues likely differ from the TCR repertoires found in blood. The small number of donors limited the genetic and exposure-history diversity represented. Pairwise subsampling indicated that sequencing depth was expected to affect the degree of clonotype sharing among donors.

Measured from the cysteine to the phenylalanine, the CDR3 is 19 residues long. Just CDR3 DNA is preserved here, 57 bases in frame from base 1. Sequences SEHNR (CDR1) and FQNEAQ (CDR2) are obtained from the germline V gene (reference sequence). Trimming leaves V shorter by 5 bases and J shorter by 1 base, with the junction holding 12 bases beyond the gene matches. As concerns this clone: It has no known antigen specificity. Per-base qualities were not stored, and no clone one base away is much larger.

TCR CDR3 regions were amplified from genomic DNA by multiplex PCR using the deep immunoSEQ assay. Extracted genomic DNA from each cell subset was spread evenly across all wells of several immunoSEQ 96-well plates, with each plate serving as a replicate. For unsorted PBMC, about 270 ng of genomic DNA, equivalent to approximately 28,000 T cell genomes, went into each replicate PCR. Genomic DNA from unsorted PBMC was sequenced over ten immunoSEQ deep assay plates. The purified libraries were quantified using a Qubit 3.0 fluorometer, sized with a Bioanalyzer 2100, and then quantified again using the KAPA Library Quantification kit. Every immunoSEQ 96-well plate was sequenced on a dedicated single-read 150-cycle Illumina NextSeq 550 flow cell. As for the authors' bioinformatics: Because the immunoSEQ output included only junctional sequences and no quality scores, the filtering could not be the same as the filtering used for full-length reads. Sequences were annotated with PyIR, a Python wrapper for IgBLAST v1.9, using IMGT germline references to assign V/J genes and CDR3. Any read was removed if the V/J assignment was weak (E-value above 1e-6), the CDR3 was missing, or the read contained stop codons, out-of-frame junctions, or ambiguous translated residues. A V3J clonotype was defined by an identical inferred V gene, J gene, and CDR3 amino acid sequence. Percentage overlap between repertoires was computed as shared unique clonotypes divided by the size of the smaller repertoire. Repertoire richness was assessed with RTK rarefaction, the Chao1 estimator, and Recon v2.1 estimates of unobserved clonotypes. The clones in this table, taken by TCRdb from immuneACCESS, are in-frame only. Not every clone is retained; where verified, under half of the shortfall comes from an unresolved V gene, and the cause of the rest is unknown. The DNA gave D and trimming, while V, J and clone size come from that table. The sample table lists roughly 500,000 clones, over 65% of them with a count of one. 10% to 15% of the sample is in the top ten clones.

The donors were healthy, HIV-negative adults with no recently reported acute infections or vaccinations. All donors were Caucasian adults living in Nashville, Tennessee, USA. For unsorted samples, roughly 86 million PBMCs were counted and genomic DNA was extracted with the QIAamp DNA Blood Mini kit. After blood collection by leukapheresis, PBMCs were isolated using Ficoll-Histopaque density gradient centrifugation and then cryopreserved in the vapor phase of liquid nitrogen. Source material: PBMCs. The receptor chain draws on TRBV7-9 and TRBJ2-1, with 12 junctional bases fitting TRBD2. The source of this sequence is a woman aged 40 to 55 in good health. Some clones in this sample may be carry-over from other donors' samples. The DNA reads TGTGCCAGCAGCCCGGGGAGTCTAGCGGGAGGGCCATCCTACAATGAGCAGTTCTTC. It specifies CASSPGSLAGGPSYNEQFF.